This record concerns one T cell receptor (beta chain) sequence. This could be a read error, since a much larger clone is one nucleotide away. Unique molecular identifiers were used in preparing the TCRbeta library. MiXCR, run by TCRdb on the PCR reads, gives a single entry per CDR3 protein. The sample records approximately 490,000 distinct CDR3 sequences, roughly an eighth being singletons. This sample is part of a study of T-cell reconstitution after alpha-beta-depleted transplantation in children. Sequenced here: PBMCs from the stem cell graft donor, sampled from the stem cell graft. This clonotype was obtained from a human donor who donated a stem cell graft to a child with combined immunodeficiency.

The CDR3 is CTSSPRQGPSAVYNEQFF. In DNA, the CDR3 is TGTACCAGCAGTCCACGACAGGGCCCCTCCGCGGTCTACAATGAGCAGTTCTTC. The chain combines TRBV2 with TRBJ2-1, with 7 bases fitting TRBD1. CDR3 length: 18 residues. Per germline, CDR1 SNHLY and CDR2 FYNNEI.